The present entry profiles one TCR beta chain with its context. What this receptor recognizes is not known. Sequencing was carried out with a NextSeq 550. The Human TCR Profiling Kit (MiLaboratory) was used to make UMI-labeled 5' RACE TRB cDNA libraries. cDNA synthesis used the entire amount of extracted RNA, and PCR amplification then used the entire amount of cDNA produced. Libraries were prepared in parallel using an identical number of PCR cycles. Per the original workflow: With a minimum of two reads required per UMI, MIGEC and MiXCR pulled out about 49,000 +/- 11,000 unique UMI-labeled TRB cDNA molecules from each library. An average of approximately 40,000 +/- 10,000 functional in-frame TRB CDR3 nucleotide clonotypes without stop codons was found per library. Diversity metrics, including normalized Shannon-Wiener and Chao1, were computed in VDJtools after downsampling to 5000 UMI-labeled TRB molecules per sample. For the central five CDR3 residues, VDJtools calculated physicochemical properties weighted by clonotype size, namely interaction energy, strength, volume and Kidera factor 4. Once TCRdb had reprocessed the reads, it stored one entry per CDR3 protein sequence and supplied no DNA. TCRdb, not the original authors, processed these V and J calls. This sample's table contains around 140,000 distinct CDR3 sequences. 0.41% of the sample is in the top ten clones.

CDR1 and CDR2, looked up from the germline V gene, are SGHVS and FNYEAQ. Including the terminal cysteine and phenylalanine, the CDR3 comprises 15 residues. DNA for this receptor is not on file. This entry comes from a study of CXCR3-negative and CXCR3-positive naive CD8 T cells (dated by TCRdb to the late 2010s). For the study in its entirety: In total, 130 million to 150 million TRB reads were obtained, which works out to roughly 1.5 +/- 0.3 million reads per library. Diversity and physicochemical repertoire analyses covered over 10 donors pooled from two independent experiments. The TRBV-TRBJ cluster analysis covered naive subsets from a handful of donors and memory cells from 3 donors. The research as a whole found: TRB CDR3s from CXCR3-positive naive cells showed higher hydrophobicity (lower Kidera factor 4), lower energy, and higher strength and volume indices than CXCR3-negative naive cells. Surface CD5, linked to self-reactivity in mice, was comparable between naive subsets; TCR interaction strength was therefore also inferred from TRB CDR3 physicochemical properties. Comparably high repertoire diversity was found in both naive subsets, whereas much lower repertoire diversity was found in memory CD8+ T cells. Because CXCR3 expression was partially decreased after cryopreservation, freshly isolated PBMCs were used for most assays. Naive CXCR3-negative and CXCR3-positive cells from the same donor showed similar TRBV-TRBJ usage, whereas memory cells showed distinct patterns.

For every CD8+ T cell subset, 300,000 cells were flow-sorted straight into RLT lysis buffer, and each subset was sorted in triplicate. Naive CD8+ T cells were defined stringently as CD45RO-CCR7+CD27+CD95- to exclude memory contaminants. Peripheral blood mononuclear cells were isolated from buffy coats using standard density gradient centrifugation. Naive CXCR3-negative and CXCR3-positive CD8+ T cells were flow-sorted on a FACSAria III. An RNeasy Mini Kit was used to extract total RNA from the sorted cells. Sequencing input: naive CXCR3+ CD8+ T cells from blood. Explained via the paper, the cell subset or site label denotes: CD45RO-CCR7+CD27+CD95- naive CD8+ T cells expressing CXCR3 (TNR3+). The sequence joins TRBV7-6 to TRBJ2-2. This receptor was identified in a human donor in good health. Some clones in this sample may be carry-over from other donors' samples. The CDR3 region has the sequence CASSFSPRSTGELFF.